This T cell receptor beta chain was observed in a study of spatial heterogeneity in lung cancer. Study summary: Detection consistently yielded more beta chains than alpha chains.

As regards this clonotype: Its specificity is not known.

Regarding time point: sample taken at primary tumor resection. The cohort: under 80 early-stage, untreated non-small cell lung cancer patients. TCRs were sequenced from unsorted whole RNA of tumor, nontumor lung or PBMC. There are 11 residues in the CDR3. V lost 4 bases, J lost 7 bases, and 6 bases lay in between. Germline V gives CDR1 SGDLS, CDR2 YYNGEE. Study conclusions and caveats: In tumors, expanded intratumoral alpha and beta TCR counts tracked mutation counts.

On each TCR cDNA molecule, a unique molecular identifier was present. MiXCR, run by TCRdb on the 5' RACE reads, gives a single entry per CDR3 protein. The sample contains a few thousand distinct CDR3 sequences, roughly 9% of which appear only once. The material sequenced was lung tumor tissue, taken at surgery. The sequence came from a male donor with early-stage non-small cell lung cancer. This chain connects TRBV9 to TRBJ2-1; D unclear. As DNA, the CDR3 is TGTGCCAGCAGCCCCGGGAATGAGCAGTTCTTC. Translated, it gives CASSPGNEQFF.